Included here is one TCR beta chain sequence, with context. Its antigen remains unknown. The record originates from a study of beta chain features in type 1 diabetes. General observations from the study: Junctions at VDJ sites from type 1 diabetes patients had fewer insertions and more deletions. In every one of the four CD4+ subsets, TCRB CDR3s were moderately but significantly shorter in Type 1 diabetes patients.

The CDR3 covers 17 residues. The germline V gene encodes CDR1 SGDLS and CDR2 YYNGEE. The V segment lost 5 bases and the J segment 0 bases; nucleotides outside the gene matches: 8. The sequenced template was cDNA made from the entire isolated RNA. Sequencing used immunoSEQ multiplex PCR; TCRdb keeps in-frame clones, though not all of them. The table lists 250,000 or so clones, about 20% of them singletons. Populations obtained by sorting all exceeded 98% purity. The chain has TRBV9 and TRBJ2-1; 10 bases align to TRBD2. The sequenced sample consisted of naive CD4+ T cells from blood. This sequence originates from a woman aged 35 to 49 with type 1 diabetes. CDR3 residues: CASSRTGLADSYNEQFF. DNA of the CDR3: TGTGCCAGCAGTCGCACCGGACTAGCGGACTCCTACAATGAGCAGTTCTTC.